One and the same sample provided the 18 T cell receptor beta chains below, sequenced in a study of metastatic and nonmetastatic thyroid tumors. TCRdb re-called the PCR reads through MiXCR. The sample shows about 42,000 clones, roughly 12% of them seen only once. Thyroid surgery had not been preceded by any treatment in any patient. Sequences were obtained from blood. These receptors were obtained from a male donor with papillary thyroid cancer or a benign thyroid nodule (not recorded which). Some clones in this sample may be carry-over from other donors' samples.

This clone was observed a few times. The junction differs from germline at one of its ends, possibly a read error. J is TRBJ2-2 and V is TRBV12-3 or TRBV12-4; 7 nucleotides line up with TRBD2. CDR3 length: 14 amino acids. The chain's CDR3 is CVSSLAGVPGELFF. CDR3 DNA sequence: TGTGTCAGCAGCCTCGCGGGAGTACCCGGTGAGCTGTTTTTT.

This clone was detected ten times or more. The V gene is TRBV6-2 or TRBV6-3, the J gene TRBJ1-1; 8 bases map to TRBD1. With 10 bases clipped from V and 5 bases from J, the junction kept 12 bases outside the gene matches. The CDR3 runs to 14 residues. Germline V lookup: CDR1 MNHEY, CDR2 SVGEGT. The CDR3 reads CATLDRADLTEAFF. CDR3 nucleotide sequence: TGTGCCACTCTGGACAGGGCCGATTTGACTGAAGCTTTCTTT.

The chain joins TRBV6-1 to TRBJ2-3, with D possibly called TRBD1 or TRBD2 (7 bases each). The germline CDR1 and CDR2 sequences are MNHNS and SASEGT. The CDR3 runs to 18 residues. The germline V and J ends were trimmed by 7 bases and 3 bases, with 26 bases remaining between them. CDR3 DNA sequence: TGTGCCAGCACCCCCCAGGGGGGGGGGGCTAAGGGTACAGATACGCAGTATTTT. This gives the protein CASTPQGGGAKGTDTQYF.

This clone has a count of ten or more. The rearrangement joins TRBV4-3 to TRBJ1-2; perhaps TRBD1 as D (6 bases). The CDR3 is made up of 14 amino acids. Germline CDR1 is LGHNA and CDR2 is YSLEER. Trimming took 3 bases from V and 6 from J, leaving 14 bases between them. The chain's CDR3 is CASSQVQGLDGYTF. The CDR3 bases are TGCGCCAGCAGCCAGGTACAGGGCTTAGATGGCTACACCTTC.

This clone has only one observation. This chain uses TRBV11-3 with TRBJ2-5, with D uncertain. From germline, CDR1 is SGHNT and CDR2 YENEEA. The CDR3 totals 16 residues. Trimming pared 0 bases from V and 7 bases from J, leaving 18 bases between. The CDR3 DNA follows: TGTGCCAGCAGCTTAGATCGAGTGACCCCCGTTTTGACCCAGTACTTC. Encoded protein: CASSLDRVTPVLTQYF.

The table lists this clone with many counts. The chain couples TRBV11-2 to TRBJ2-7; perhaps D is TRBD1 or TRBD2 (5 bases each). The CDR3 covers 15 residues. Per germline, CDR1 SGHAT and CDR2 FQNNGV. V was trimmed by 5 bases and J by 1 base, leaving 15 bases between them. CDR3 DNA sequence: TGTGCCAGCAGCCAAATTCGTGGGGGTTCCTACGAGCAGTACTTC. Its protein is CASSQIRGGSYEQYF.

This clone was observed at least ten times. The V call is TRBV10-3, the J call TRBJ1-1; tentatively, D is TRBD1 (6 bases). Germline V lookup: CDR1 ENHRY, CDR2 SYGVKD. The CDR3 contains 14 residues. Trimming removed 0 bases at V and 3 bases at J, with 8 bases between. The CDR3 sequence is CAISESEGDTEAFF. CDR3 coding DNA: TGTGCCATCAGTGAGTCGGAGGGGGACACTGAAGCTTTCTTT.

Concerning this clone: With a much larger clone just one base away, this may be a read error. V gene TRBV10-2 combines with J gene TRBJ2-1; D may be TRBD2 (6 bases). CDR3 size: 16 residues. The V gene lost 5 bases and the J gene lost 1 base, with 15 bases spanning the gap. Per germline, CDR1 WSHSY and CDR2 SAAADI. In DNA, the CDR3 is TGCGCCAGCAGTTATACCCAGCGGGTATCCTACAATGAGCAGTTCTTC. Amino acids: CASSYTQRVSYNEQFF.

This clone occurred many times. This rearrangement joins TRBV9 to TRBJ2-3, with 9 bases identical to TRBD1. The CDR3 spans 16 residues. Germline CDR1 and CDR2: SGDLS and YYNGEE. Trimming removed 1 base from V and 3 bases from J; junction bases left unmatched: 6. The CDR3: CASSVWDRVSTDTQYF. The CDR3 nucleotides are TGTGCCAGCAGCGTATGGGACAGGGTTAGTACAGATACGCAGTATTTT.

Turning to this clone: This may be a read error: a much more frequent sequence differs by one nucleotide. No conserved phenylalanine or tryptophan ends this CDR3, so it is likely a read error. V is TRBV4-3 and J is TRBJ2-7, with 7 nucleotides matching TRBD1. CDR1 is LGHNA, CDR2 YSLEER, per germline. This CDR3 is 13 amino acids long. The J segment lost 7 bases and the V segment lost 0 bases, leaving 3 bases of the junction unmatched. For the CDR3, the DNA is TGCGCCAGCAGCCAAGAGCAGGGGGAGGAGCAGTACCTC. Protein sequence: CASSQEQGEEQYL.

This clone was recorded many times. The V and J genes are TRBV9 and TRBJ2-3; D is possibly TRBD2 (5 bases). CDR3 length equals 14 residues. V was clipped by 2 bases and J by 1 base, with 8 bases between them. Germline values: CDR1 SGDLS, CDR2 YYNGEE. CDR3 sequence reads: CASSVSGGTDTQYF. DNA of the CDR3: TGTGCCAGCAGCGTTTCCGGGGGCACAGATACGCAGTATTTT. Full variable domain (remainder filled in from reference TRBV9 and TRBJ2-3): DSGVTQTPKHLITATGQRVTLRCSPRSGDLSVYWYQQSLDQGLQFLIQYYNGEERAKGNILERFSAQQFPDLHSELNLSSLELGDSALYFCASSVSGGTDTQYFGPGTRLTVL.

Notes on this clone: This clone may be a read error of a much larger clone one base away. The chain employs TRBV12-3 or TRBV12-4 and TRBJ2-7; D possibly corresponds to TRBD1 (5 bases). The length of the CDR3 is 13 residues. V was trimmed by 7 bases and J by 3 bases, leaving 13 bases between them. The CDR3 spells CASILVQGYEQYF. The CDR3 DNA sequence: TGTGCCAGCATTCTAGTGCAGGGCTACGAGCAGTACTTC.

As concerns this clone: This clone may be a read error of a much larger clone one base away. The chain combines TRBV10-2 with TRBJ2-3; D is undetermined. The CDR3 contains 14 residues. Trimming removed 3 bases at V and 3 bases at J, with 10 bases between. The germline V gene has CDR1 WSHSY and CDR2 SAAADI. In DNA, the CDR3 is TGCGCCAGCAGTGAAGTGCAGTTGACAGATACGCAGTATTTT. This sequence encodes CASSEVQLTDTQYF.

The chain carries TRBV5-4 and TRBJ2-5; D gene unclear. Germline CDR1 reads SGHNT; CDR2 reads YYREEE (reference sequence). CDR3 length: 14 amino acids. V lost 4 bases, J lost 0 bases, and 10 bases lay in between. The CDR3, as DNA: TGTGCCAGCAGCCCCGAAGACGACCAAGAGACCCAGTACTTC. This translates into CASSPEDDQETQYF.

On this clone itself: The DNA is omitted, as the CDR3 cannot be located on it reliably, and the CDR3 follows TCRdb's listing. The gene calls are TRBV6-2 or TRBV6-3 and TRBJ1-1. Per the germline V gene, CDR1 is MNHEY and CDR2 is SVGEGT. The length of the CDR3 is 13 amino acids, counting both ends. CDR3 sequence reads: CDSKFGQGTEDFF.

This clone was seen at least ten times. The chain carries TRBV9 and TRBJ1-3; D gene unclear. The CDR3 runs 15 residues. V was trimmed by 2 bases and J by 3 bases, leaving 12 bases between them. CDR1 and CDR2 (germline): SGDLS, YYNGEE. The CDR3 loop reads CASSVEAGRGNTIYF. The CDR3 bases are TGTGCCAGCAGCGTCGAGGCAGGACGTGGAAACACCATATATTTT.

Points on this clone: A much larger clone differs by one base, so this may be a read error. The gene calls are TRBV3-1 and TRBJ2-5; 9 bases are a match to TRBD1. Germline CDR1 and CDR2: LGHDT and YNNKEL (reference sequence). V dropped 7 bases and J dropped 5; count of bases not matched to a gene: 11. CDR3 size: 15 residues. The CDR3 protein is CASIPGQGPGETQYF. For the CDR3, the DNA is TGTGCCAGCATCCCGGGACAGGGTCCAGGGGAGACCCAGTACTTC.

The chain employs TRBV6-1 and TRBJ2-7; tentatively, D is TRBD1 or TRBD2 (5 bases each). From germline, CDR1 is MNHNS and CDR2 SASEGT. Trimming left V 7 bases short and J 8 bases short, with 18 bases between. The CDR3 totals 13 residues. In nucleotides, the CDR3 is TGTGCCAGCAATCGGGACCCCGGTGACCAGCAGTACTTC. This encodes CASNRDPGDQQYF.